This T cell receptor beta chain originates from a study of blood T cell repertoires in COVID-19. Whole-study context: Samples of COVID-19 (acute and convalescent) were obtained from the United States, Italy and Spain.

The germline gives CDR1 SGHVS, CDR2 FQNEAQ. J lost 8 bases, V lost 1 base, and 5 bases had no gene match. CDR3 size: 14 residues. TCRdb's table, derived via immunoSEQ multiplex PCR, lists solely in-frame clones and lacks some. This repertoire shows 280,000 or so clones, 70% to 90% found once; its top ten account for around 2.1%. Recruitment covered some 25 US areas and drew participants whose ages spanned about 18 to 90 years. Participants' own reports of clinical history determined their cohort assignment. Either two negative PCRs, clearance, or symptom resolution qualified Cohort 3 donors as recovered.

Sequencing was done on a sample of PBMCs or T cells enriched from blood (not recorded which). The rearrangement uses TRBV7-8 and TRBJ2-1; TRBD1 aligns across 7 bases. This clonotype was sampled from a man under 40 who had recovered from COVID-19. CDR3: CASSLENRGDEQFF. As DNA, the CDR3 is TGTGCCAGCAGCTTAGAAAACAGGGGCGATGAGCAGTTCTTC.